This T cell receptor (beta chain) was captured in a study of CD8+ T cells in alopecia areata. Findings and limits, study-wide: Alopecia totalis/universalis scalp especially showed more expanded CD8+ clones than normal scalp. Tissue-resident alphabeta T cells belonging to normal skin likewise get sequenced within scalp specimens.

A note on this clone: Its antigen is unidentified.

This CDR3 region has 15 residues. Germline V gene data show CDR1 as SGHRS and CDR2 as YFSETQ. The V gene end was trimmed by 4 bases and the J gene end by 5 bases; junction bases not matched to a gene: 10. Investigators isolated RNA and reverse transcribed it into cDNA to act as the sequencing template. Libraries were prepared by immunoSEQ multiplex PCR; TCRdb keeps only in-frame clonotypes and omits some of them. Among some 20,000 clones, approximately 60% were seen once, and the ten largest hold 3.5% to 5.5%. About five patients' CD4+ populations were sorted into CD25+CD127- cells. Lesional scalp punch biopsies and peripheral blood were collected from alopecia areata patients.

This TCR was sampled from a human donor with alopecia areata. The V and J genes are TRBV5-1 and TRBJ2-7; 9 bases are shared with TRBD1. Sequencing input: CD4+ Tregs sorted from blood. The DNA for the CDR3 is TGCGCCAGCAGCGACTCCGGGACAGGGAGCCACGAGCAGTACTTC. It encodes CASSDSGTGSHEQYF.